These 5 T cell receptor beta chains were all obtained from the same sample, sequenced in a study of blood T cells in healthy people across ages. A second PCR of 7 to 11 cycles used a sample-barcoded 5' primer and a J-beta primer mix. TCRdb used MiXCR to reprocess the 5' RACE reads, holding one entry per CDR3 protein. The data show over 700,000 distinct CDR3 sequences, 40% to 65% seen once. The material sequenced was blood. The receptors derive from a man older than 75 in good health.

The V call is TRBV5-1, the J call TRBJ2-1; TRBD2 matches 10 bases. The J call is doubtful: the DNA matches TRBJ2-7 better. This CDR3 contains 16 residues. The V gene's germline CDR1 is SGHRS and CDR2 YFSETQ. CDR3 sequence (DNA): TGCGCCAGCAGCTCCCCGGGACTAGCGTCCTACAATGAGCAGTACTTC. Protein sequence: CASSSPGLASYNEQYF.

The CDR3 DNA reads TGCAGTGCTAGTCCTGTCTGGCGGGAGGGCCGCGATGAGCAGTTCTTC. It yields the protein CSASPVWREGRDEQFF. V usage is TRBV20-1 and J usage is TRBJ2-1, with 9 bases fitting TRBD2. V trimming: 3 bases; J trimming: 8 bases; junction bases outside the gene matches: 14. Germline lookup yields CDR1 DFQATT and CDR2 SNEGSKA (reference sequence). The CDR3 runs to 16 residues.

Only a few counts were recorded for this clonotype. The J gene is TRBJ2-3, the V gene TRBV28; maybe TRBD2 (5 bases). Trimming shortened V by 3 bases and J by 1 base, and 11 bases separated the two germline ends. There are 15 residues in the CDR3. CDR1 MDHEN and CDR2 SYDVKM come from the germline V gene. The CDR3 DNA sequence: TGTGCCAGCAGTTTCGGCCTCGGGGGCACAGATACGCAGTATTTT. Amino acid sequence: CASSFGLGGTDTQYF.

This clonotype was recorded a few times. CDR3 region: CASSFLLTGPDFSNQPQHF. DNA for the CDR3: TGTGCCAGCAGCTTCCTACTGACAGGGCCCGATTTTAGCAATCAGCCCCAGCATTTT. J is TRBJ1-5 and V is TRBV7-9; TRBD1 aligns across 7 bases. CDR1 is SEHNR and CDR2 is FQNEAQ in the germline V gene (reference sequence). With V trimmed by 3 bases and J by 0 bases, 14 bases remained unmatched. The CDR3 contains 19 residues.

V usage is TRBV27 and J usage is TRBJ2-7; 11 bases line up with TRBD1. CDR3 length: 16 residues. Germline V lookup: CDR1 MNHEY, CDR2 SMNVEV (reference sequence). V shed 1 base and J 3 bases; nucleotides not matched to a gene: 5. The CDR3 coding sequence is TGTGCCAGCAGTTTATTAGCCGGGACAGGGGGCTACGAGCAGTACTTC. It is translated as CASSLLAGTGGYEQYF.